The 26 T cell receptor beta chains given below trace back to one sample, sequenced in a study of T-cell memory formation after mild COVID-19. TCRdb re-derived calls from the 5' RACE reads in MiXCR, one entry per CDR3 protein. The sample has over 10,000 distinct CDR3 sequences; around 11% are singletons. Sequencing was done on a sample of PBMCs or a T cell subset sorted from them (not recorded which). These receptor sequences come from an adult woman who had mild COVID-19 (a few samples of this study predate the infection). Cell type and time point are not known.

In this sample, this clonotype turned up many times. CDR3 sequence reads: CASSYTARETQYF. CDR3 DNA: TGTGCCAGCAGCTACACGGCGAGGGAGACCCAGTACTTC. The chain recombines TRBV7-8 with TRBJ2-5; no definite D call. Trimming took 4 bases from V and 5 from J, leaving 11 bases between them. Germline CDR1 reads SGHVS; CDR2 reads FQNEAQ. The CDR3 spans 13 residues.

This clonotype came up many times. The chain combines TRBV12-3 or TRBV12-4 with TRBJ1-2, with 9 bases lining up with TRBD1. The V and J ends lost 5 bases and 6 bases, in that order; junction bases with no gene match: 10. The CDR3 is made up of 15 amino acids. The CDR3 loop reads CASSEYRDRVDGYTF. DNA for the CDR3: TGTGCCAGCAGTGAATATAGGGACAGGGTGGATGGCTACACCTTC.

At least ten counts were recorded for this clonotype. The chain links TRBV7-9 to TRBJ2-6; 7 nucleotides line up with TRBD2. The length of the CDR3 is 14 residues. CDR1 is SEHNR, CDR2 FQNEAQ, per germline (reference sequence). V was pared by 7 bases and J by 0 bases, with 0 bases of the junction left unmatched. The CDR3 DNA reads TGTGCCAGCACGGGGGGCTCTGGGGCCAACGTCCTGACTTTC. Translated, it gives CASTGGSGANVLTF. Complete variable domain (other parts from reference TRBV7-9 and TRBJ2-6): DTGVSQNPRHKITKRGQNVTFRCDPISEHNRLYWYRQTLGQGPEFLTYFQNEAQLEKSRLLSDRFSAERPKGSFSTLEIQRTEQGDSAMYLCASTGGSGANVLTFGAGSRLTVL.

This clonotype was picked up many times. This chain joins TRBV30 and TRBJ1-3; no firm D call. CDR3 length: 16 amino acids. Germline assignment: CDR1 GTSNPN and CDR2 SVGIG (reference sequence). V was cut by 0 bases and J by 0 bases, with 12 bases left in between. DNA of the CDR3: TGTGCCTGGAGTGTATTGACGGGCTACTCTGGAAACACCATATATTTT. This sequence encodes CAWSVLTGYSGNTIYF.

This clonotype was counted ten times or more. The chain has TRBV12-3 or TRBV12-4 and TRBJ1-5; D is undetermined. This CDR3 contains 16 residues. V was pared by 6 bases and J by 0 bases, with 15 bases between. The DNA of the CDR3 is TGTGCCAGCAGCGGCGCCGGGAGCTATAGCAATCAGCCCCAGCATTTT. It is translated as CASSGAGSYSNQPQHF.

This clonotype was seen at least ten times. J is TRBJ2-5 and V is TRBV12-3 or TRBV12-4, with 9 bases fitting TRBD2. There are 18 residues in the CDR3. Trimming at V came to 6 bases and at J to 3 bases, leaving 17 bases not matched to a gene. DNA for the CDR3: TGTGCCAGCAGCTCGTACCCCACCATGACTAGCGGCGAAGAGACCCAGTACTTC. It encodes CASSSYPTMTSGEETQYF.

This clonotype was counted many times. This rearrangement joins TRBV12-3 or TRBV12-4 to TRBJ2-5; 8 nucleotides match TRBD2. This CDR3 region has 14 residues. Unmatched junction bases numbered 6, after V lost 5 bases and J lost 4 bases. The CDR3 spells CASSPPGGVETQYF. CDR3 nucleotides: TGTGCCAGCAGTCCCCCGGGGGGGGTAGAGACCCAGTACTTC.

CDR3: CSARAGQGYTF. CDR3 nucleotides: TGCAGTGCTAGAGCGGGGCAGGGCTACACCTTC. The rearrangement uses TRBV20-1 and TRBJ1-2; possible D gene TRBD1, 5 bases. There are 11 residues in the CDR3. Trimming took off 1 base at V and 8 bases at J, with 8 bases between the two ends. Germline V gene lookup returns CDR1 DFQATT and CDR2 SNEGSKA (reference sequence).

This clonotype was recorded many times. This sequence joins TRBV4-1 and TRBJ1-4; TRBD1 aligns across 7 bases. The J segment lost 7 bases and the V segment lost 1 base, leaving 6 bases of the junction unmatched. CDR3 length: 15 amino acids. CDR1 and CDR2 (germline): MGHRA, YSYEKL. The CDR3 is CASSQVIGGVEKLFF. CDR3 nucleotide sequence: TGCGCCAGCAGCCAAGTGATAGGGGGCGTTGAAAAACTGTTTTTT.

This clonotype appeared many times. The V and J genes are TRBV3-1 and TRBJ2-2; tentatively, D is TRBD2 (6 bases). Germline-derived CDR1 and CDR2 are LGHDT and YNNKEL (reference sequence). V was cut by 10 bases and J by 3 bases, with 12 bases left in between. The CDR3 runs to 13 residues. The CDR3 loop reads CATARDYTGELFF. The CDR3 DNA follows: TGTGCCACCGCCCGGGACTACACCGGGGAGCTGTTTTTT.

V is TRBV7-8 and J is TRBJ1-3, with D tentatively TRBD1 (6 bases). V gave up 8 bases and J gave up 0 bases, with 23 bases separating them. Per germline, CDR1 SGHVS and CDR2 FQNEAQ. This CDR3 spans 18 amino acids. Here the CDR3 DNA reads TGTGCCAGCTACTTAAAAAGGGGGGGCCTGAGCTCTGGAAACACCATATATTTT. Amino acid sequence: CASYLKRGGLSSGNTIYF.

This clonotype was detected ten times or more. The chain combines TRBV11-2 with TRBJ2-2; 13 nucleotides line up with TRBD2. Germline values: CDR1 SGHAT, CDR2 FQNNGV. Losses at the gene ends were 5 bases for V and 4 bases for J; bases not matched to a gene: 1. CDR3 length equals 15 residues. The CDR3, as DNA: TGTGCCAGCAGCCGGACTAGCGGGAGCACCGGGGAGCTGTTTTTT. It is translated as CASSRTSGSTGELFF.

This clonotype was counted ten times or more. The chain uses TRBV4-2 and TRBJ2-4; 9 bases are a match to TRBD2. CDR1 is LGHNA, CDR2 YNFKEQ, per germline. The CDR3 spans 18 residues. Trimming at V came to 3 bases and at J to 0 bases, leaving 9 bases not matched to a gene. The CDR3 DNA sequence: TGTGCCAGCAGCCACCCGGCTAGCGGGGACCTAGCCAAAAACATTCAGTACTTC. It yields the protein CASSHPASGDLAKNIQYF.

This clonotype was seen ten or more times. CDR3 in amino acids: CATDSYEQYF. The CDR3 DNA is TGTGCCACCGACTCCTACGAGCAGTACTTC. The rearrangement links TRBV19 to TRBJ2-7, with unresolved D. This CDR3 spans 10 amino acids. Per the germline V gene, CDR1 is LNHDA and CDR2 is SQIVND (reference sequence). Trimming cost V 10 bases and J 0 bases, with 4 bases left between them.

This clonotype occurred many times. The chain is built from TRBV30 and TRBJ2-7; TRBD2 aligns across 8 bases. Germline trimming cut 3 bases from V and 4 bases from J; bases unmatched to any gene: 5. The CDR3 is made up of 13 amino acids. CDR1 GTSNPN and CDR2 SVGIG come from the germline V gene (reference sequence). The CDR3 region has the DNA TGTGCCTGGAGAAGCGGGAGCGGGTACGAGCAGTACTTC. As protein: CAWRSGSGYEQYF.

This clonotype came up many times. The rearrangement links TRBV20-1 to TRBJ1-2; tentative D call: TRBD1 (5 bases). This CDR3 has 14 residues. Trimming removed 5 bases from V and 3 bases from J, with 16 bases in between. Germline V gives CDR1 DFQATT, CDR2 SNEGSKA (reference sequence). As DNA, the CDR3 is TGCAGTGCTCACAACCGGGACGTCTACTATGGCTACACCTTC. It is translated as CSAHNRDVYYGYTF.

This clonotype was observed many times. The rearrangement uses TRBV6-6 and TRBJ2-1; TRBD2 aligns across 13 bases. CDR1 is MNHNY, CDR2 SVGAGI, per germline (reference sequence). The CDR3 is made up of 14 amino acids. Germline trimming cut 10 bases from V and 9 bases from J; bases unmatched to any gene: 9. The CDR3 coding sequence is TGTGCCACCCGGACTAGCGGGAGCGGGGGTGAGCAGTTCTTC. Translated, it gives CATRTSGSGGEQFF.

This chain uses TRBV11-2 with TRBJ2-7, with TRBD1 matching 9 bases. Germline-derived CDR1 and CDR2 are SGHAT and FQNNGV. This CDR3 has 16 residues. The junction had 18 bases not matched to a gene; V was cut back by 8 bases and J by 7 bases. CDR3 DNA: TGTGCCAGCCGCGATGTGGGCCGGACAGGGGTTGGGGAGCAGTACTTC. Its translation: CASRDVGRTGVGEQYF. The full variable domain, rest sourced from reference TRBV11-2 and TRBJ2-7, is EAGVAQSPRYKIIEKRQSVAFWCNPISGHATLYWYQQILGQGPKLLIQFQNNGVVDDSQLPKDRFSAERLKGVDSTLKIQPAKLEDSAVYLCASRDVGRTGVGEQYFGPGTRLTVT.

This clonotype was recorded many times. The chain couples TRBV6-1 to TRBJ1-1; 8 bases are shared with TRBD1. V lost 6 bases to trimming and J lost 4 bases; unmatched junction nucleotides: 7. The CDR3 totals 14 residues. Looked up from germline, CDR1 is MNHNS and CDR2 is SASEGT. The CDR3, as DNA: TGTGCCAGCAGGGCAGGGGGCGCCCGCACTGAAGCTTTCTTT. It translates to CASRAGGARTEAFF.

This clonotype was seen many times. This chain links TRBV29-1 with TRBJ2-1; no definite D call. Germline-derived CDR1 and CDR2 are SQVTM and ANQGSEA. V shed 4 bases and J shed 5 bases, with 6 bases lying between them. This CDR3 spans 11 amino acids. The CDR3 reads CSVVDHNEQFF. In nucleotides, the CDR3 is TGCAGCGTTGTGGACCACAATGAGCAGTTCTTC.

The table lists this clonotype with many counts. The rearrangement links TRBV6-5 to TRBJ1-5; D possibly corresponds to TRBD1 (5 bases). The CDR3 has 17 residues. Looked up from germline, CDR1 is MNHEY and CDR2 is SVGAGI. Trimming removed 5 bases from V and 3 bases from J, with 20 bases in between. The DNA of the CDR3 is TGTGCCAGCAGTCCCTTTTACAGGTGGGATACCAATCAGCCCCAGCATTTT. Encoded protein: CASSPFYRWDTNQPQHF.

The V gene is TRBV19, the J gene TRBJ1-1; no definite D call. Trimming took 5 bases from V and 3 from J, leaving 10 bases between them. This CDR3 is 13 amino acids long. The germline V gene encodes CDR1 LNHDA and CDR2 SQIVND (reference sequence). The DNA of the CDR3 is TGTGCCAGTAGTCAGACCCTTTACACTGAAGCTTTCTTT. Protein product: CASSQTLYTEAFF.

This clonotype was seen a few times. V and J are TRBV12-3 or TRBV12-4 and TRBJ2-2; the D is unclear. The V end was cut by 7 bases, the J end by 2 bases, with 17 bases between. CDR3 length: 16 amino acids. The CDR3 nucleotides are TGTGCCAGCACACACCTTCGGAACATCAACACCGGGGAGCTGTTTTTT. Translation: CASTHLRNINTGELFF.

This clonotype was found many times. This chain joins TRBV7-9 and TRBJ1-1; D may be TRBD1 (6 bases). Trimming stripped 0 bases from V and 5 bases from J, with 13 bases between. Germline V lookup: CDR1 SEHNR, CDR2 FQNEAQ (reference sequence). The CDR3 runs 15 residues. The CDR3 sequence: CASSLAPQGRTEAFF. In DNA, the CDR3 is TGTGCCAGCAGCTTAGCCCCACAGGGACGAACTGAAGCTTTCTTT.

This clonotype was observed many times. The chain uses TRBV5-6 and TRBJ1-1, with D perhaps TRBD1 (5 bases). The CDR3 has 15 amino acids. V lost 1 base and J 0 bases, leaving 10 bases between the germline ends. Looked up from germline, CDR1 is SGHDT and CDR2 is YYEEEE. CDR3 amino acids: CASSLTRQLNTEAFF. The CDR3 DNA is TGTGCCAGCAGCTTGACTAGACAGCTGAACACTGAAGCTTTCTTT.

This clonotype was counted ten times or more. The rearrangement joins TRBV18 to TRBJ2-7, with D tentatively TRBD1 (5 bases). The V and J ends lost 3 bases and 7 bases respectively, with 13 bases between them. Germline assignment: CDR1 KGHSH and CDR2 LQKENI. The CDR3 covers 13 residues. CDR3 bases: TGTGCCAGCTCACCGGGCAGGGCGGAGGAGCAGTACTTC. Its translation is CASSPGRAEEQYF.